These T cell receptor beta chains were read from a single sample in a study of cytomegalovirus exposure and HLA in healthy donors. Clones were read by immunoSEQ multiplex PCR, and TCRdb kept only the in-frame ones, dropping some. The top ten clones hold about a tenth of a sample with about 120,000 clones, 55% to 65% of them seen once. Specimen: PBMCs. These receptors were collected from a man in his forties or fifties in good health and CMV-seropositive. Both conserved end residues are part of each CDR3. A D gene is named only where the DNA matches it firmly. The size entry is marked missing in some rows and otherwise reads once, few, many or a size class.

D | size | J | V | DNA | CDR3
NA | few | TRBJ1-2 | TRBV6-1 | TGTGCCAGCAGAGCCGACACCTATGGCTACACCTTC | CASRADTYGYTF
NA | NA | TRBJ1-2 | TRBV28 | TGTGCCAGCATCCCGGGGGGCCAGAACTATGGCTACACCTTC | CASIPGGQNYGYTF
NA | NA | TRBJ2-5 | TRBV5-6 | TGTGCCAGCAGCATACAGGGTGCGGAGACCCAGTACTTC | CASSIQGAETQYF
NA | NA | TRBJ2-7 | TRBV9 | TGTGCCAGCAGCGGGGGACATTCAAGCTCCTACGAGCAGTACTTC | CASSGGHSSSYEQYF
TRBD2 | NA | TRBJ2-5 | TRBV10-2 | TGCGCCAGCAGTGAGTTTGTAGCGGGGGGGCTAGAGACCCAGTACTTC | CASSEFVAGGLETQYF
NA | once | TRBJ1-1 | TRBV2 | TGTGCCAGCCGAACTGACAGGTTCAACACTGAAGCTTTCTTT | CASRTDRFNTEAFF
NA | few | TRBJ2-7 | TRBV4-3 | TGCGCCAGCAGCCGCGGAAAGGCCCGCATTACCTACGAGCAGTACTTC | CASSRGKARITYEQYF
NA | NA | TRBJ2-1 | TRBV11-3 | TGTGCCAGCAGCTTTACGGACAGCAGGAATGAGCAGTTCTTC | CASSFTDSRNEQFF
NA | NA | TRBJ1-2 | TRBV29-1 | TGCGGTGGACAGCTTAACTATGGCTACACCTTC | CGGQLNYGYTF
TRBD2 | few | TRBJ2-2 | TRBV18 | TGTGCCAGCTCCCGCGTTTCACAGACTAGCGGGGGCGCGAACACCGGGGAGCTGTTTTTT | CASSRVSQTSGGANTGELFF
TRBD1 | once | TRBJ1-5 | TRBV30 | TGTGCCTGGGATACAGGGGAAAATCAGCCCCAGCATTTT | CAWDTGENQPQHF
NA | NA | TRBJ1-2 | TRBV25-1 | TGTGCCAGCAGCGAGGACAGCTCAAACTATGGCTACACCTTC | CASSEDSSNYGYTF
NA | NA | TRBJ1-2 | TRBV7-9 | TGTGCCAGCAGCTTACAGGATACTAACTATGGCTACACCTTC | CASSLQDTNYGYTF
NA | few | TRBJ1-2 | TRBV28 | TGTGCCAGCAGTCCCGCCGGGTTTACTAACTATGGCTACACCTTC | CASSPAGFTNYGYTF
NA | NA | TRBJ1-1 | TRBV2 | TGTGCCAGCAGAGGGCCGGGACACCTGAACACTGAAGCTTTCTTT | CASRGPGHLNTEAFF
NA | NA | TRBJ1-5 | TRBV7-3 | TGTGCCAGCAGCCCCTCCGGGGATCAGCCCCAGCATTTT | CASSPSGDQPQHF
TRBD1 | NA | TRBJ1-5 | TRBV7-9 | TGTGCCAGCAGCTTAGGGGACAGGGCTGGACAGCCCCAGCATTTT | CASSLGDRAGQPQHF
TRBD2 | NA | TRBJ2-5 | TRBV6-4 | TGTGCCAGCAGGGGGCTAGCGGGAAACCAAGAGACCCAGTACTTC | CASRGLAGNQETQYF
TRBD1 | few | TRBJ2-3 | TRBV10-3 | TGTGCCATCAGCCCCGGGACAGTAACAACAGATACGCAGTATTTT | CAISPGTVTTDTQYF
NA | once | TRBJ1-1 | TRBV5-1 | TGCGCCAGCAGCTTGGAGGAGGGTATCACTGAAGCTTTCTTT | CASSLEEGITEAFF
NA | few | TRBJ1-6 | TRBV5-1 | TGCGCCAGTACCACACCAGACTTGAGTTCACCCCTCCACTTT | CASTTPDLSSPLHF
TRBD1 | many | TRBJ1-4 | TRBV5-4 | TGTGCCAGCAGCCATCAGACAGGGGCGGGTGAAAAACTGTTTTTT | CASSHQTGAGEKLFF
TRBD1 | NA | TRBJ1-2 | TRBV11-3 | TGTGCCAGCAGCGCGGGGACAGGAAGGAGGAACTATGGCTACACCTTC | CASSAGTGRRNYGYTF
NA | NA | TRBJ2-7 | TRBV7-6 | TGTGCCAGCAGCTTAGGACAGCAACGCGAGCAGTACTTC | CASSLGQQREQYF
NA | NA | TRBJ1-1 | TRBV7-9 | TGTGCCAGCAGCTTAAAGGGTAGCGGCACTGAAGCTTTCTTT | CASSLKGSGTEAFF